The next 19 T cell receptor beta chains were all read from a single sample in a study of cytomegalovirus exposure and HLA in healthy donors. PCR involved 60 Vbeta and 13 Jbeta primers. The table came from immunoSEQ multiplex PCR; TCRdb's copy has only in-frame clones and leaves some out. The sample holds about 140,000 clones, about 80% seen once. Sequenced input: PBMCs. These receptor sequences come from a man aged 30 to 39 in good health and CMV-seropositive.

The rearrangement joins TRBV4-1 to TRBJ2-5; TRBD2 agrees at 8 bases. The germline V gene has CDR1 MGHRA and CDR2 YSYEKL. This CDR3 spans 18 amino acids. V was clipped by 4 bases and J by 2 bases; unmatched bases: 15. CDR3 bases: TGCGCCAGCAGCCGCGCGTTGGGAACTAGCGGTCCACAAGAGACCCAGTACTTC. Translated: CASSRALGTSGPQETQYF.

V and J are TRBV7-2 and TRBJ2-1; 8 bases match TRBD2. Germline trimming cut 4 bases from V and 1 base from J; bases unmatched to any gene: 6. CDR3 length: 16 amino acids. From germline, CDR1 is SGHTA and CDR2 FQGNSA. CDR3: CASSSTSGLSYNEQFF. DNA of the CDR3: TGTGCCAGCAGCTCAACTAGCGGCCTATCCTACAATGAGCAGTTCTTC. The full variable domain, in which reference TRBV7-2 and TRBJ2-1 provide the parts outside the CDR3, is GAGVSQSPSNKVTEKGKDVELRCDPISGHTALYWYRQSLGQGLEFLIYFQGNSAPDKSGLPSDRFSAERTGGSVSTLTIQRTQQEDSAVYLCASSSTSGLSYNEQFFGPGTRLTVL.

The chain recombines TRBV19 with TRBJ1-3, with a possible D match to TRBD1 (5 bases). The germline gives CDR1 LNHDA, CDR2 SQIVND (reference sequence). This CDR3 has 16 residues. V dropped 3 bases and J dropped 0 bases, with 12 bases sitting between them. This CDR3 is CASSIQGRDSGNTIYF. CDR3 nucleotides: TGTGCCAGTAGTATTCAGGGAAGAGACTCTGGAAACACCATATATTTT.

V usage is TRBV16 and J usage is TRBJ1-5, with 9 bases fitting TRBD1. Germline lookup yields CDR1 KGHSY and CDR2 FQNENV. V shed 4 bases and J 2 bases; nucleotides not matched to a gene: 9. The CDR3 length is 17 residues. The CDR3 loop reads CASSPRTGDEGNQPQHF. The CDR3 nucleotides read TGTGCCAGCAGCCCGAGGACAGGGGATGAAGGCAATCAGCCCCAGCATTTT. Full variable domain (outside the CDR3, taken from reference TRBV16 and TRBJ1-5): GEEVAQTPKHLVRGEGQKAKLYCAPIKGHSYVFWYQQVLKNEFKFLISFQNENVFDETGMPKERFSAKCLPNSPCSLEIQATKLEDSAVYFCASSPRTGDEGNQPQHFGDGTRLSIL.

For this clone: Other DNA variants within this sample encode the same CDR3. The J gene is TRBJ1-1, the V gene TRBV28; D perhaps matches TRBD1 (5 bases). V gave up 5 bases and J gave up 1 base, with 5 bases separating them. The CDR3 has 12 amino acids. Germline loops: CDR1 MDHEN, CDR2 SYDVKM. The CDR3 DNA sequence: TGTGCCAGCAGTCAGGGGAACACTGAAGCTTTCTTT. It translates to CASSQGNTEAFF.

The chain recombines TRBV9 with TRBJ1-3; 7 positions match TRBD1. This CDR3 spans 16 amino acids. J gave up 3 bases and V 0 bases, and 6 bases lay outside the gene matches. Germline V CDR1 and CDR2: SGDLS, YYNGEE. The CDR3 region is CASSVDGGTVGNTIYF. The DNA for the CDR3 is TGTGCCAGCAGCGTAGATGGGGGGACAGTTGGAAACACCATATATTTT.

CDR3 protein: CASSSGQGRFTYNEQFF. The CDR3 nucleotides are TGTGCCAGTAGTTCGGGACAGGGGCGTTTTACATACAATGAGCAGTTCTTC. The chain is built from TRBV19 and TRBJ2-1; 10 nucleotides line up with TRBD1. The CDR3 extends over 17 amino acids. CDR1 LNHDA and CDR2 SQIVND come from the germline V gene (reference sequence). The V and J ends lost 5 bases and 4 bases, in that order; junction bases with no gene match: 11.

The chain joins TRBV27 to TRBJ2-2; TRBD2 aligns across 7 bases. The CDR3 covers 15 residues. With 7 bases clipped from V and 3 bases from J, the junction kept 8 bases outside the gene matches. Looked up from germline, CDR1 is MNHEY and CDR2 is SMNVEV (reference sequence). The CDR3 region has the DNA TGTGCCAGCACCTTGGGAGGGGTAGACACCGGGGAGCTGTTTTTT. This sequence encodes CASTLGGVDTGELFF.

The chain uses TRBV6-5 and TRBJ1-1; TRBD1 might be the D (6 bases). The V gene's germline CDR1 is MNHEY and CDR2 SVGAGI. The CDR3 spans 14 residues. The V and J ends lost 2 bases and 7 bases respectively, with 14 bases between them. In nucleotides, the CDR3 is TGTGCCAGCAGTTACGGGGGCAGGGTAGGTGAAGCTTTCTTT. This gives the protein CASSYGGRVGEAFF.

The chain employs TRBV9 and TRBJ2-1, with D possibly TRBD2 on 7 matching bases. V shed 3 bases and J shed 5 bases, with 12 bases lying between them. The germline V gene encodes CDR1 SGDLS and CDR2 YYNGEE. CDR3 length: 14 amino acids. The CDR3 here is CASSGGGAHNEQFF. The CDR3 DNA reads as TGTGCCAGCAGCGGAGGGGGGGCCCACAATGAGCAGTTCTTC.

V and J are TRBV6-6 and TRBJ1-5; no reliable D call. Per germline, CDR1 MNHNY and CDR2 SVGAGI (reference sequence). The CDR3 sequence is 14 residues long. V was pared by 5 bases and J by 4 bases, with 12 bases between. CDR3 loop: CASSDWHKNQPQHF. The CDR3 coding sequence is TGTGCCAGCAGTGATTGGCATAAAAATCAGCCCCAGCATTTT.

V and J are TRBV9 and TRBJ2-3, with TRBD1 matching 11 bases. In germline, CDR1 is SGDLS, CDR2 YYNGEE. The CDR3 has 15 amino acids. Unmatched junction bases numbered 2, after V lost 4 bases and J lost 1 base. CDR3 in amino acids: CASSQGQGGTDTQYF. The CDR3 region has the DNA TGTGCCAGCAGCCAGGGACAGGGGGGCACAGATACGCAGTATTTT.

The V and J genes are TRBV5-1 and TRBJ2-1; 12 nucleotides align to TRBD2. This CDR3 has 19 amino acids. The V gene's germline CDR1 is SGHRS and CDR2 YFSETQ. The V segment lost 1 base and the J segment 5 bases; nucleotides outside the gene matches: 13. CDR3 protein: CASSLYLAGGPGTHNEQFF. In nucleotides, the CDR3 is TGCGCCAGCAGCTTGTACCTAGCGGGGGGGCCTGGCACTCACAATGAGCAGTTCTTC.

This clone has more than one count but fewer than ten. The chain is built from TRBV7-3 and TRBJ2-2; a possible D gene is TRBD1 (6 bases). There are 15 residues in the CDR3. Germline CDR1 SGHTA, CDR2 FQGTGA. V was trimmed by 4 bases and J by 1 base, leaving 10 bases between them. CDR3 sequence (DNA): TGTGCCAGCAGCTCCGGGACAAAGAACACCGGGGAGCTGTTTTTT. Amino acid sequence: CASSSGTKNTGELFF. Based on the CDR3 plus reference TRBV7-3 and TRBJ2-2, the full variable domain is GAGVSQTPSNKVTEKGKYVELRCDPISGHTALYWYRQSLGQGPEFLIYFQGTGAADDSGLPNDRFFAVRPEGSVSTLKIQRTERGDSAVYLCASSSGTKNTGELFFGEGSRLTVL.

The sample holds a few counts of this clone. This chain links TRBV29-1 with TRBJ2-7; TRBD2 is a possible D gene (6 bases). V lost 4 bases and J lost 5, with 15 bases in between. Per the germline V gene, CDR1 is SQVTM and CDR2 is ANQGSEA. This CDR3 has 13 residues. CDR3 in DNA: TGCAGCGTTGGCCGGCCAGGGAGGAACGAGCAGTACTTC. Translated, it gives CSVGRPGRNEQYF.

The V call is TRBV5-1, the J call TRBJ2-3; 8 nucleotides match TRBD2. The germline gives CDR1 SGHRS, CDR2 YFSETQ. The V segment lost 0 bases and the J segment 2 bases; nucleotides outside the gene matches: 5. This CDR3 has 16 residues. This CDR3 is CASSLVAGGNTDTQYF. The CDR3 bases are TGCGCCAGCAGCTTGGTGGCGGGAGGCAACACAGATACGCAGTATTTT.

This clone was detected only a few times. The rearrangement uses TRBV4-2 and TRBJ2-3; TRBD1 matches at 10 bases. Germline values: CDR1 LGHNA, CDR2 YNFKEQ. The CDR3 length is 16 residues. V dropped 4 bases and J dropped 6; count of bases not matched to a gene: 10. Here the CDR3 DNA reads TGTGCCAGCAGCCTCAATTTCCCGGGACAGGGGGATACGCAGTATTTT. Protein: CASSLNFPGQGDTQYF.

The rearrangement links TRBV18 to TRBJ2-1; 9 bases map to TRBD1. The CDR3 is 15 residues long. Trimming at V came to 4 bases and at J to 7 bases, leaving 8 bases not matched to a gene. The germline V gene encodes CDR1 KGHSH and CDR2 LQKENI. The CDR3 protein is CASSLWTGANNEQFF. DNA of the CDR3: TGTGCCAGCTCACTTTGGACAGGGGCGAATAATGAGCAGTTCTTC.

This clone was counted at least ten times. V gene TRBV25-1 combines with J gene TRBJ1-4; no definite D call. The CDR3 runs to 16 residues. The V and J ends lost 0 bases and 5 bases respectively, with 13 bases between them. Germline V gives CDR1 MGHDK, CDR2 SYGVNS. Written as DNA, the CDR3 is TGTGCCAGCAGTGAATATCGGGGAGATACGAATGAAAAACTGTTTTTT. This encodes CASSEYRGDTNEKLFF.